One T cell receptor (beta chain) is described in this entry. Antigen unknown. This entry is derived from a study of chemoradiotherapy in HPV16-positive cancers. Data came from immunoSEQ multiplex PCR; TCRdb stores just in-frame clones and leaves some out. The repertoire holds approximately 12,000 clones, with 81% as singletons. General study results and limits: In HPV16-positive patients, HPV-responsive T-cell expansion tracked better recurrence-free survival. Non-HPV-specific T cells did not expand in tumors during treatment, whereas candidate HPV-specific clones and E7-related motifs did.

Samples were taken several times over chemoradiotherapy. The receptor was isolated from a human donor with HPV-associated anogenital cancer. Sampling was carried out from a patient who underwent chemoradiotherapy.

In nucleotides, the CDR3 is TGTGCCATCAGGAGGGGCCCAGATTCCTACAATGAGCAGTTCTTC. It encodes CAIRRGPDSYNEQFF. The V gene is TRBV10-3, the J gene TRBJ2-1; D is tentatively TRBD1 or TRBD2 (5 bases each). Germline V gives CDR1 ENHRY, CDR2 SYGVKD. This CDR3 spans 15 amino acids. V gave up 6 bases and J gave up 1 base, with 13 bases separating them.